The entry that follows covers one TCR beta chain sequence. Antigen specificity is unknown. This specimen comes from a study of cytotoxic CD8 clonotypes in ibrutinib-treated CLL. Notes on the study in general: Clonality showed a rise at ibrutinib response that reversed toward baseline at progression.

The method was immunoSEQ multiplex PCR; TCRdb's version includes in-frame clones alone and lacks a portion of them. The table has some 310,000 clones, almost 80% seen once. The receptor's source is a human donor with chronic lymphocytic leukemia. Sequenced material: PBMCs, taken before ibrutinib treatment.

The CDR3 is CASSQVQGETQYF. DNA for the CDR3: TGCGCCAGCAGCCAAGTCCAGGGCGAGACCCAGTACTTC. J is TRBJ2-5 and V is TRBV4-3; D perhaps matches TRBD1 (5 bases). Germline V CDR1 and CDR2: LGHNA, YSLEER. CDR3 length: 13 residues. The V and J ends lost 1 base and 5 bases respectively, with 8 bases between them.